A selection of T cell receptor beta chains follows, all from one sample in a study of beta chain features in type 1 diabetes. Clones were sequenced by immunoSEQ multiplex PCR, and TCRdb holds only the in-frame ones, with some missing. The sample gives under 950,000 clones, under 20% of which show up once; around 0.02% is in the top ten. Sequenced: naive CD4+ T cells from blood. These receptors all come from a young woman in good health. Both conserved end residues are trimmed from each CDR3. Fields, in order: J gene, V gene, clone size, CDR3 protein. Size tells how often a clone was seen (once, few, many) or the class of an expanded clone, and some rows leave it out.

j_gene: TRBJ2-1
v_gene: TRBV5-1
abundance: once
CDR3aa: ASSLVSGSYNEQF

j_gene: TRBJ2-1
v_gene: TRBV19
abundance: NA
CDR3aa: ASSTGPLQMYNGQF

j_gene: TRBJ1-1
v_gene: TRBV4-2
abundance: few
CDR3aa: ASSQPGTVNAEAF

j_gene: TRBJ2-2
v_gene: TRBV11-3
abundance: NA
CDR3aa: ASSFRGDTGELF

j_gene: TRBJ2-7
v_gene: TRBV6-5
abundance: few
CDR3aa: ASNWQGSNEQY

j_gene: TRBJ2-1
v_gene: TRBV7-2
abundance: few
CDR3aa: ASSLAASGSGNEQF

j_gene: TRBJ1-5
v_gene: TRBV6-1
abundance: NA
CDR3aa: ASSIQGARKQPQH

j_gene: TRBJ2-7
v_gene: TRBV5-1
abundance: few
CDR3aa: ASSLSPSAGFREQY

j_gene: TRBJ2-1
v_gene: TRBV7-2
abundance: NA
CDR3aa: ASSPRQGPYNEQF

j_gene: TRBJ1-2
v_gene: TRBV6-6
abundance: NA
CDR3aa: ASRASYGYT

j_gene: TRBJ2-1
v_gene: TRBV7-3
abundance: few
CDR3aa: ASSLASSGYNEQF

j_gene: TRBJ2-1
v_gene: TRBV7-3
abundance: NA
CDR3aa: ASSPLGPNEQF

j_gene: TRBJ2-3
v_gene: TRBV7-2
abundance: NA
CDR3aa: ASSLSRSTDTQY

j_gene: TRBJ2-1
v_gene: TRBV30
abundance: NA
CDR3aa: AWTIGALAGELNEQF

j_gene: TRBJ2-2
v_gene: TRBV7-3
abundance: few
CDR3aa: ASSLTLPGELF

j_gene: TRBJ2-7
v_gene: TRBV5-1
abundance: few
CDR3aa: ASTTRGGSSYEQY

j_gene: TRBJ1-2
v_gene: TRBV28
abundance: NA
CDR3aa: ASSLSRDYGYT

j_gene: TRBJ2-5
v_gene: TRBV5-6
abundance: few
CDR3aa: ASRVRMYQETQY

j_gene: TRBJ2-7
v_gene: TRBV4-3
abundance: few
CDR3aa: ASSQDRGPVTSGRWPYEQY

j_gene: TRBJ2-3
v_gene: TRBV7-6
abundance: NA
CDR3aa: ASSLEQVSRTDTQY

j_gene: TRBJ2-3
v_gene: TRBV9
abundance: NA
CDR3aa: ASSQTGRGSTDTQY

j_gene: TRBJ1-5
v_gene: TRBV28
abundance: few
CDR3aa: ASSPRSRQYSNQPQH

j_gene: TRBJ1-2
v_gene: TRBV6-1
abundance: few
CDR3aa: ASIGYRENGYT

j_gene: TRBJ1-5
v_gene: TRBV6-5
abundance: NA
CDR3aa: ASSTGRGNQPQH

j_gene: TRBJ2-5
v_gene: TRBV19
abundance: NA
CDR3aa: ASSSGYKETQY

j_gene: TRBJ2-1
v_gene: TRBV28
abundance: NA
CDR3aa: ASSFPTRYNEQF

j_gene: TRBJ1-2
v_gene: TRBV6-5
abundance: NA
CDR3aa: ASSYSRDRDYGYT

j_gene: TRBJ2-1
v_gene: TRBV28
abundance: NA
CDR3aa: ASSLAGAHEQF

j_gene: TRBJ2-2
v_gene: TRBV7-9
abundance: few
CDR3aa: ASSFLLLKNTGELF

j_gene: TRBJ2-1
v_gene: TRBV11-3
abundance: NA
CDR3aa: ASSLSGTYNEQF

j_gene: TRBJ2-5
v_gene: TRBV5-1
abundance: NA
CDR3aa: ASSLGAGPETQY

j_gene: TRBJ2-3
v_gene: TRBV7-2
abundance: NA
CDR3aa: ASSLHSGTDTQY

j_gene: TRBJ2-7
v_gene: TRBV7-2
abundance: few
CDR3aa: ASSLTGTEFYEQY

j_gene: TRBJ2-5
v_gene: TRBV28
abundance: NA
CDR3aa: ASRGRFSTGPGETQY

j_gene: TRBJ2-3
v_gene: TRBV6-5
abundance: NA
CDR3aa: ASRPTGGNRDTQY

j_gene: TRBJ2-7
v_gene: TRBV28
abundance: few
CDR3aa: ASSTRTSGHSYEQY

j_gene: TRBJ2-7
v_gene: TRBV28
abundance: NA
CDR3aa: ASSLAGGLAYEQY

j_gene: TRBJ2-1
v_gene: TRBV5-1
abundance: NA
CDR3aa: ASSSGLAANNEQF

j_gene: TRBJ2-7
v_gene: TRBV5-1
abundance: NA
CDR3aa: ASSEQGVQRREQY

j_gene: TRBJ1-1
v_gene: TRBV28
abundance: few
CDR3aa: ATFTPTPMNTEAF

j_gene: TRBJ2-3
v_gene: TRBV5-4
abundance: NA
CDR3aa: ASSPGLAGDTQY

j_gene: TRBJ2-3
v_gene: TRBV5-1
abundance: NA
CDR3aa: ASSAAPSGSTDTQY

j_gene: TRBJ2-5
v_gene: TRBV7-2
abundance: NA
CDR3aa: ASSPNGLAGQETQY

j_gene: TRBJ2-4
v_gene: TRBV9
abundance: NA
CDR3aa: ASSVDGGLAGVRAKNIQY

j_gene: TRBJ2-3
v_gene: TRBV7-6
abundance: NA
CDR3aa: ASSSLAASTDTQY

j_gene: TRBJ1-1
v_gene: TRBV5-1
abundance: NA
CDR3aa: ASSPLGSNTEAF

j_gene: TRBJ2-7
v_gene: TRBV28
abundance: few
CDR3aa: ASRPGPPPAYEQY

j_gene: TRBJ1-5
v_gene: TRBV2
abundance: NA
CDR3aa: ASSGRGHQH

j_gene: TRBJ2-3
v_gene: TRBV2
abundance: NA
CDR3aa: AVLRDRYTDTQY

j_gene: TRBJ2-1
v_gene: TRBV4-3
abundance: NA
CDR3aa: ASSQDRPSNEQF